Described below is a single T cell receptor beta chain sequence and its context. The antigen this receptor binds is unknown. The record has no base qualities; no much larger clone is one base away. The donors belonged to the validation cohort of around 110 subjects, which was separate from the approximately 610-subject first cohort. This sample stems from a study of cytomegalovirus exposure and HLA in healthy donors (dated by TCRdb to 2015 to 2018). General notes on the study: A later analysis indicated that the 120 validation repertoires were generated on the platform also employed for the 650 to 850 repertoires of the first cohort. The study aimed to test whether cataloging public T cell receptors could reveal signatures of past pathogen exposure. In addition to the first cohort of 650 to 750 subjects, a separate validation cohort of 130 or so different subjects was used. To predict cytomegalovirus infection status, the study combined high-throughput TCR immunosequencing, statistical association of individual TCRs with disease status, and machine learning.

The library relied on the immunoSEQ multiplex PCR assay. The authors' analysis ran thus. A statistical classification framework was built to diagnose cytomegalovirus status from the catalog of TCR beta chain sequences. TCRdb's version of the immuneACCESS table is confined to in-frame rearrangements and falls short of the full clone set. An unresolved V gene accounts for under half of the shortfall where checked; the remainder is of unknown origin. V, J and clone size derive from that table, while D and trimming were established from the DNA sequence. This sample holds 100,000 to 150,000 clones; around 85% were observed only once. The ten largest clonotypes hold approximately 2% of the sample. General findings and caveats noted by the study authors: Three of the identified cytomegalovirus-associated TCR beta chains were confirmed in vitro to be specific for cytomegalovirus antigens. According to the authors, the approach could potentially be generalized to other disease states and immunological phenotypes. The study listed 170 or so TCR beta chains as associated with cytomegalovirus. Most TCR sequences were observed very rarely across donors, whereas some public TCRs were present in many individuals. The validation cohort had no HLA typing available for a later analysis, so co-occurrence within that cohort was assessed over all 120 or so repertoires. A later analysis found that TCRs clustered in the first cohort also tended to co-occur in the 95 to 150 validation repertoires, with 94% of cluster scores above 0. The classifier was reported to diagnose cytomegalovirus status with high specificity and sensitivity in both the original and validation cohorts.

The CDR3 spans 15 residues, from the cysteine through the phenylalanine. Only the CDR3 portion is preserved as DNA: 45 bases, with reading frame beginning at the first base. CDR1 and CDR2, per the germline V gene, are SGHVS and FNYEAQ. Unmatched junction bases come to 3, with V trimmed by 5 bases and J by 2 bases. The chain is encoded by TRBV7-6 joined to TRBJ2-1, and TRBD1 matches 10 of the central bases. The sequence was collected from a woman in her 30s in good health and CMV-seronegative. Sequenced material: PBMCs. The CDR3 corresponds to CASSQGQGPYNEQFF. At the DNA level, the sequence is TGTGCCAGCAGCCAGGGACAGGGGCCCTACAATGAGCAGTTCTTC.